This T cell receptor beta chain was found in a study of T cells in tumors and immune-related adverse events. Generated by immunoSEQ multiplex PCR, the TCRdb table keeps only in-frame clones and is missing some. The sample yields 9,900 or so clones, 80% to 95% seen once. The CDR3 loop spans 13 amino acids. Between the trimmed V and J ends, which lost 4 bases and 3 bases, there was a span of 9 bases. Germline V CDR1 and CDR2: KGHSH, LQKENI. The source is a female donor with metastatic renal cell carcinoma. The chain links TRBV18 to TRBJ2-5, with D perhaps being TRBD1 or TRBD2 (5 bases each). Source: lymph node tissue, taken from a patient treated with anti-PD-1 therapy. The chain's CDR3 is CASSLGTKETQYF. Here the CDR3 DNA reads TGTGCCAGCTCACTTGGGACGAAAGAGACCCAGTACTTC.